Sequencing of this TCR beta chain was carried out in a study of T-cell memory formation after mild COVID-19 (dated by TCRdb to the early 2020s). At the level of the whole study: TCR sequence clusters from the two donors were largely donor specific. T-cell clones expanding and contracting after mild COVID-19 in a couple of donors were tracked by longitudinal TCRalpha and TCRbeta repertoire sequencing. The cohort comprised two young, previously healthy adult volunteers, one female and one male.

This clonotype was counted between two and nine times. The clone's antigen remains unknown. Per-base quality was not reported, and no clone a single base away is much larger than it. The CDR3 goes from the cysteine to the phenylalanine over 15 residues. Solely the CDR3 DNA is kept, with 45 bases framed from the first base. Reading the germline V gene (reference sequence) gives CDR1 DFQATT and CDR2 SNEGSKA. Relative to germline, V is missing 4 bases and J is missing 2 bases, with 9 bases of the junction outside any gene match. Sequenced on an Illumina NovaSeq 6000. Using 5'RACE with constant-segment primers, TCRalpha and TCRbeta cDNA libraries were constructed, with sample barcodes and unique molecular identifiers added in the process. Trizol reagent was used to extract RNA from every sample. Libraries were amplified in two PCR steps, with a second sample barcode and Illumina TruSeq adapters added in the second step. The libraries were sequenced on an Illumina NovaSeq using 2 x 150 bp paired-end reads. As for the authors' bioinformatics: With migec v1.2.7, reads were demultiplexed and then collapsed into UMI-guided consensus sequences. With mixcr v2.1.11, UMI consensuses were aligned to TRA and TRB V and J templates and assembled into clonotypes. A clonotype was counted as expanded or contracted only when both edgeR and NoisET called the clonotype significant, with the noise models trained on biological replicates. edgeR calls used a false discovery rate-adjusted p below 0.01 and a log2 fold-change threshold of 1. As an exploratory analysis of dynamics, PCA with hierarchical clustering was applied to max-normalized trajectories of the 1000 most abundant clonotypes. Each responding clone was given a CD4 or CD8 phenotype based on the CD4+ and CD8+ repertoires, which had been sequenced separately. TCRdb reprocessing: public reads trimmed at Q25 with fastp, clones called with MiXCR, in-frame beta chains kept. Rows are unified per CDR3 protein, each entry keeping the most common DNA and genes. These V and J calls originate from TCRdb's pipeline instead of the authors' own analysis. The sample records just over 400,000 distinct CDR3 sequences, less than 25% of which are singletons. Of the sample, around 13% falls within the top ten clones.

Summary of the overall study and its limitations: The study included only a couple of mild cases, and larger cohorts that include severe cases with pre-infection samples were judged to be necessary. The detection of some responding clones in pre-infection memory suggests that pre-existing cross-reactive memory T cells joined the SARS-CoV-2 response. Contracting CD4+ clones appeared mostly in the CM and EM memory subsets, whereas CD8+ clones were enriched in EMRA. Whether the second-wave clones peaking on day 37 were SARS-CoV-2 specific was not confirmed. Balanced CD4/CD8 phenotypes were observed for clones contracting from day 15 to 85, whereas a bias towards CD4+ was observed for a second wave of clones expanding from day 15 to 37.

Ficoll-Paque density gradient centrifugation was the method used to isolate PBMCs. The sequence came from an adult woman who had mild COVID-19 (a few samples of this study predate the infection). The sample titles of this study are shuffled in the database, so cell type and time point are left out; the donor was told from shared clones. The chain is assembled from TRBV20-1 and TRBJ2-7; 9 junctional bases match TRBD1. Sequenced input: PBMCs or a T cell subset sorted from them (not recorded which). The nucleotide sequence is TGCAGTGCTAATCTTCCCGGGACAGGGACCTACGAGCAGTACTTC. The translation is CSANLPGTGTYEQYF.